This T cell receptor beta chain was documented in a study of blood T cell repertoires in COVID-19 (dated by TCRdb to 2020 to 2022). General notes on the study: Collaborator samples came from the United States, Italy and Spain and covered acute and convalescent phases of COVID-19. The material from the prospective study consisted of cDNA or gDNA derived from T cells, B-cell-depleted T cells, or PBMCs. Deeply sampled blood TCRbeta repertoires from subjects exposed to, actively infected with, or recovered from COVID-19 were included in the dataset. The repertoires were released in a freely available public database intended as a resource for research on the immune response to SARS-CoV-2. The samples were drawn from the first 160 participants of the ongoing ImmuneRACE study and from under 1,500 subjects provided by 6 global collaborators. Nearly every sample came with metadata listing a de-identified subject ID, COVID-19 status, age in years and sex. Where available, HLA class I and class II types were taken from metadata supplied by the sample provider and were not determined by assay-based typing. The full study reports these points: Clinical and demographic metadata were provided uncurated, with the amount varying by source and participant.

The immunoSEQ Assay, a bias-controlled multiplex PCR, was used to amplify TCRbeta CDR3 regions from genomic DNA. On the study's bioinformatics: Within the assay, amplification of reference gene primers was used to estimate how many nucleated cells each sample contained. To quantify the absolute abundance of each unique TCRbeta CDR3 rearrangement, sequence reads were collapsed and filtered. For each sample, productive Simpson clonality was calculated as the square root of Simpson's diversity index across productive rearrangements. The immuneACCESS repertoire file appears here via TCRdb, limited to in-frame rearrangements. These files lack a portion of the clones; in checked studies, under half of the deficit traces to unresolved V genes, and the cause of the others is not known. The V and J calls and the clone size are those of that table, but D and trimming were determined from the DNA. The sample profile shows fewer than 200,000 clones; about four fifths of them were found once. Approximately 7.6% of the sample lies in the top ten.

To note about this clone: Its specific antigen is unknown. No per-base quality is available; no much larger clone lies one base away.

In Seattle, one collaborating source enrolled patients while the infection was active and tracked those patients longitudinally over the course of disease. Whole blood was collected in K2EDTA tubes by collaborating institutions according to the institutions' own protocols. For TCRbeta analysis, collaborators shipped samples as frozen whole blood, isolated PBMCs, or DNA extracted from either of those sample types. Via the germline V gene, CDR1 is SGHDT and CDR2 YYEEEE. Trimming costs V 0 bases and J 0 bases, and their ends lie 10 bases apart. Taken from cysteine to phenylalanine, the CDR3 has 15 residues. Here the CDR3 DNA is all that survives: 45 bases in frame from base 1.

Here the chain combines TRBV5-6 and TRBJ2-7; TRBD2 could be the D gene, as 5 bases match. The sequence came from a woman aged 55-75 years with COVID-19, enrolled during active disease. The sequencing input was peripheral blood. The CDR3 amino acid sequence is: CASSLVPGGSYEQYF. The sequenced DNA: TGTGCCAGCAGCTTGGTCCCCGGAGGCTCCTACGAGCAGTACTTC.